The rows below give T cell receptor beta chains drawn from one sample of a study of CD4 T cell repertoires in COVID-19. Here immunoSEQ multiplex PCR was the method, and the copy in TCRdb shows in-frame clones only, minus some. The sample includes around 23,000 clones, roughly 93% seen only once; the top ten take 0.66%. Sample: circulating follicular helper CD4+ T cells (cTfh) from blood, taken before the COVID-19 pandemic. The receptor source for this set is a human donor who had COVID-19. The CDR3 runs from the conserved cysteine through the conserved F or W.

13	TRBJ1-2	TRBV27	CASSLTGISGYTF
16	TRBJ2-3	TRBV5-5	CASSWGQGFSTDTQYF
13	TRBJ2-2	TRBV7-9	CASRTTETGELFF
14	TRBJ1-2	TRBV27	CASSRSDRENGYTF
13	TRBJ2-5	TRBV10-3	CAIAGGPTETQYF
13	TRBJ1-2	TRBV5-5	CASSLAPGVGYTF
18	TRBJ2-5	TRBV5-8	CASPGQRGADSLRETQYF
13	TRBJ1-1	TRBV19	CASSWTGDTEAFF
15	TRBJ1-5	TRBV7-2	CASSLGGGGNQPQHF
14	TRBJ1-4	TRBV6-1	CASSDRGSDEKLFF
15	TRBJ2-2	TRBV27	CASMRGGLVTGELFF